The T cell receptor beta chain described here comes from a study of cytomegalovirus exposure and HLA in healthy donors. With 60 Vbeta and 13 Jbeta primers, the PCR was carried out. The assay was immunoSEQ multiplex PCR, and TCRdb's table has in-frame clones only and misses some. The sample lists approximately 70,000 clones; approximately 70% were seen once. The CDR3 is made up of 15 amino acids. Trimming took off 4 bases at V and 0 bases at J, with 11 bases between the two ends. Germline values: CDR1 SGHRS, CDR2 YFSETQ. With regard to this clone: The antigen is unknown.

Study results and limitations: An analysis that was carried out later associated 17,000 or so TCR beta sequences with HLA alleles at 0.05 false discovery rate. It has been reported that TCR beta sequences accurately predicted the HLA-A and HLA-B alleles of most subjects.

Sequencing was carried out using PBMCs. The sequence derives from a male donor in good health and CMV-seropositive. The rearrangement joins TRBV5-1 to TRBJ2-1; D is undetermined. This chain's CDR3 is CASSPPRSSYNEQFF. The CDR3 DNA sequence: TGCGCCAGCAGCCCTCCGCGGAGCTCCTACAATGAGCAGTTCTTC. Combining the CDR3 with reference TRBV5-1 and TRBJ2-1 gives the whole variable domain KAGVTQTPRYLIKTRGQQVTLSCSPISGHRSVSWYQQTPGQGLQFLFEYFSETQRNKGNFPGRFSGRQFSNSRSEMNVSTLELGDSALYLCASSPPRSSYNEQFFGPGTRLTVL.